These T cell receptor beta chains were read from a single sample in a study of blood T cell repertoires in COVID-19. Using immunoSEQ multiplex PCR, the repertoire was profiled, and TCRdb retains in-frame clones only, with some absent. The table records 40,000 to 45,000 clones, around nine tenths of them present only once. Sequencing was carried out using peripheral blood. Receptors originate from a human donor in a cohort sampled during active COVID-19. Each CDR3 is given with its conserved first and last residue. The order of the fields is V gene, J gene, clone size, D gene, CDR3 DNA, CDR3 protein. D genes are given only for firm matches. Not all rows give a size; the values are once, few, many and, for expanded clones, a class.

>TRBV5-4|TRBJ2-7|few|-
TGTGCCAGCAGCTTGGTGGACAGAACAGACGAGCAGTACTTC
CASSLVDRTDEQYF
>TRBV5-1|TRBJ1-2|once|-
TGCGCCAGCAGCTTGGCCGCAGGGCTCTCTGGCTACACCTTC
CASSLAAGLSGYTF
>TRBV18|TRBJ1-3|-|TRBD1
TGTGCCAGCTCGGAGGGGGCTACGGGAAACACCATATATTTT
CASSEGATGNTIYF
>TRBV5-1|TRBJ2-1|-|-
TGCGCCAGCAGCTGGAGGGCAAATGAGCAGTTCTTC
CASSWRANEQFF
>TRBV10-3|TRBJ2-7|few|-
TGTGCCATCAGTGAGGCAAGTAATCCGGGGCAGTACTTC
CAISEASNPGQYF
>TRBV7-8|TRBJ1-2|-|TRBD1
TGTGCCAGCAGCTTAGCATCACGACAGGGGGGTGACTACACCTTC
CASSLASRQGGDYTF
>TRBV6-5|TRBJ1-1|few|TRBD1
TGTGCCAGCAGTACTCAGACAGGGGGTGACACTGAAGCTTTCTTT
CASSTQTGGDTEAFF
>TRBV5-1|TRBJ1-2|-|-
TGCGCCAGCAGCCGTCTTTCGGGGAACTATGGCTACACCTTC
CASSRLSGNYGYTF
>TRBV30|TRBJ1-2|once|-
TGTGCCTGGAGTGAACTGCGGGGAACCTATGGCTACACCTTC
CAWSELRGTYGYTF
>TRBV29-1|TRBJ1-1|-|-
TGCAGCGTTGAGTTCCGGAACACTGAAGCTTTCTTT
CSVEFRNTEAFF
>TRBV29-1|TRBJ1-4|-|TRBD1
TGCAGCGTTCACAGGGGGCATGGAAAACTGTTTTTT
CSVHRGHGKLFF
>TRBV19|TRBJ1-5|-|-
TGTGCCAGTAGCGGAGGGAGTTATAGCAATCAGCCCCAGCATTTT
CASSGGSYSNQPQHF
>TRBV30|TRBJ2-7|-|TRBD1
TGTGCCTGGAGTGTACTTGGGACAGGGGTTTACGAGCAGTACTTC
CAWSVLGTGVYEQYF
>TRBV5-1|TRBJ2-7|-|-
TGCGCCAGCAGCTTGGCCTTCGGGGACTACGAGCAGTACTTC
CASSLAFGDYEQYF
>TRBV7-3|TRBJ1-1|-|-
TGTGCCAGCAGCCCTGGGGGGGTGAGTAGCACTGAAGCTTTCTTT
CASSPGGVSSTEAFF
>TRBV10-3|TRBJ2-3|-|TRBD2
TGTGCCCTTTCGCCAGCGAGGGGAGGGACCACAGATACGCAGTATTTT
CALSPARGGTTDTQYF
>TRBV5-5|TRBJ1-1|-|-
TGTGCCAGCAGCTTACAGGGATTTGAAGCTTTCTTT
CASSLQGFEAFF
>TRBV19|TRBJ2-7|-|TRBD1
TGTGCCAGTAGTAGCTGGGACAGGGGCCACGAGCAGTACTTC
CASSSWDRGHEQYF
>TRBV6-1|TRBJ1-6|-|TRBD1
TGTGCCAGCAGTGGGGGGACAGGGACCTATAATTCACCCCTCCACTTT
CASSGGTGTYNSPLHF
>TRBV11-2|TRBJ1-6|-|-
TGTGCCAGCAGCTTAAGAACAGACTCACCCCTCCACTTT
CASSLRTDSPLHF
>TRBV13|TRBJ2-1|-|TRBD2
TGTGCCAGCAGCCCCACCCCGGGGACTAGCGGTTACAATGAGCAGTTCTTC
CASSPTPGTSGYNEQFF
>TRBV4-2|TRBJ2-1|-|-
TGTGCCAGCAGCCCTGACATAAATCGTCGCGCCAATGAGCAGTTCTTC
CASSPDINRRANEQFF
>TRBV11-3|TRBJ2-1|-|TRBD2
TGTGCCAGCAGCCCATGGGGGGGTGACAATGAGCAGTTCTTC
CASSPWGGDNEQFF
>TRBV30|TRBJ1-1|-|-
TGTGCCTGGATGGACGGGAGGGATAGAACTGAAGCTTTCTTT
CAWMDGRDRTEAFF
>TRBV10-3|TRBJ2-2|-|TRBD2
TGTGCCATCAGGGCCGGGACTAGCGGAAACACCGGGGAGCTGTTTTTT
CAIRAGTSGNTGELFF
>TRBV3-1/TRBV3-2|TRBJ1-2|-|TRBD1
TGTGCCAGCAGCCAAGGTACAGGGGGCGCGTATGGCTACACCTTC
CASSQGTGGAYGYTF
>TRBV27|TRBJ2-3|few|TRBD2
TGTGCCAGCAGTTTTATAGCGGGGCCAGATACGCAGTATTTT
CASSFIAGPDTQYF
>TRBV18|TRBJ1-1|once|-
TGTGCCAGCTCACCCGGGACAAACACTGAAGCTTTCTTT
CASSPGTNTEAFF
>TRBV7-8|TRBJ1-3|-|TRBD1
TGTGCCAGCAGCTTGGGACAGGGGGCGTCTGGAAACACCATATATTTT
CASSLGQGASGNTIYF
>TRBV24-1|TRBJ2-1|-|TRBD1
TGTGCCACCAGTGATTTAGGGACAGGGGACGAGCAGTTCTTC
CATSDLGTGDEQFF
>TRBV6-5|TRBJ1-3|-|-
TGTGCCAGCAGTTACGGTGGGCCTGGAAACACCATATATTTT
CASSYGGPGNTIYF
>TRBV3-1/TRBV3-2|TRBJ2-5|-|TRBD2
TGTGCCAGCAGCCAAGGTAGTAGCGGGGGTATAAAGACCCAGTACTTC
CASSQGSSGGIKTQYF
>TRBV4-1|TRBJ1-2|-|TRBD1
TGCGCCAGCAGCCAACCGGGACAGGGATCCGATGGCTACACCTTC
CASSQPGQGSDGYTF
>TRBV11-2|TRBJ1-2|-|TRBD1
TGTGCCAGCAGCTTAGGACAGGGGGCGTACGGCTACACCTTC
CASSLGQGAYGYTF
>TRBV4-1|TRBJ1-2|-|-
TGCGCCAGCAGCCCCTCCCGACAGACTAACTATGGCTACACCTTC
CASSPSRQTNYGYTF
>TRBV21-1|TRBJ2-2|-|-
TGTGCCAGCAGCATCCCCCGAGCCGTTGGAGGGACCGCGAACACCGGGGAGCTGTTTTTT
CASSIPRAVGGTANTGELFF
>TRBV11-2|TRBJ2-1|-|TRBD1
TGTGCCAGCAGCTTAAATTACAGGGGGGCCTACAATGAGCAGTTCTTC
CASSLNYRGAYNEQFF